The rows below give T cell receptor beta chains drawn from one sample of a study of identical twins. MiXCR, run by TCRdb on the 5' RACE reads, gives a single entry per CDR3 protein. Among approximately 680,000 distinct CDR3 sequences listed, 7% to 7.5% were seen once. A further study also used this sample, focusing on yellow fever vaccine responses in identical twins.

Material: PBMCs. The receptors originated from a woman aged 18-29 years in good health. Each CDR3 is given with its conserved first and last residue. A D gene is named only where the DNA matches it firmly. Some rows mark clone size as missing; the rest say once, few, many or name a class of expanded clone.

size,V,D,J,DNA,CDR3
many,TRBV29-1,TRBD1,TRBJ2-1,TGCAGCGTTGGGGACAGGGGATACAATGAGCAGTTCTTC,CSVGDRGYNEQFF
.,TRBV6-1,.,TRBJ2-3,TGTGCCAGCAGTGAGTTCTTTGTAGATACGCAGTATTTT,CASSEFFVDTQYF
.,TRBV12-3/TRBV12-4,.,TRBJ2-5,TGTGCCTGCAGTTTACGGGCTGGGGGCAACCCAAGTGAAGAGACCCAGTACTTC,CACSLRAGGNPSEETQYF
.,TRBV10-1,.,TRBJ1-4,TGCGCCAGCAGTGAGAAGGACACCTACGGGAAACTGTTTTTT,CASSEKDTYGKLFF
many,TRBV29-1,.,TRBJ1-2,TGCAGCGTTACGGAAAACTATGGCTACACCTTC,CSVTENYGYTF
few,TRBV6-5,.,TRBJ1-2,TGTGCCAGCAGTTACATTGCGTCAGGGGAACATGGCTACACCTTC,CASSYIASGEHGYTF
few,TRBV27,TRBD1,TRBJ1-6,TGTGCCAGCAGTTCCTTGGGACAGGGGAGATCACCCCTCCACTTT,CASSSLGQGRSPLHF
.,TRBV6-1,.,TRBJ1-1,TGTGCCAGCGGGAGTGGGGGTATCACTGAAGCTTTCTTT,CASGSGGITEAFF
.,TRBV11-2,.,TRBJ1-1,TGTGCCAGCAGTCGGAACCCTTTTGAGGCTTTCTTT,CASSRNPFEAFF
few,TRBV4-1,.,TRBJ1-5,TGCGCCAGCAGCCCGCCGGGGGGGGGTGGTGGGCAGCCCCAGCATTTT,CASSPPGGGGGQPQHF
many,TRBV20-1,.,TRBJ2-7,TGCAGTGCTAGAGACGGTAGCTTCTACGAGCAGTACTTC,CSARDGSFYEQYF
few,TRBV10-3,TRBD2,TRBJ2-3,TGTGCCATCAGTGAGTCGAAAGGTAGAGCGGGGGAAGATACGCAGTATTTT,CAISESKGRAGEDTQYF
few,TRBV12-5,TRBD2,TRBJ2-3,TGTGCTAGTGGTTCAGGTAGTAAAAGCGGGGTAGGCACAGATACGCAGTATTTT,CASGSGSKSGVGTDTQYF
.,TRBV12-3/TRBV12-4,.,TRBJ2-3,TGTGCCAGCAGTTCGCAGGGGAGGTTCACAGATACGCAGTATTTT,CASSSQGRFTDTQYF
many,TRBV7-8,.,TRBJ2-1,TGTGCCAGCAGCTTGATCCGGGTGGGAGGTGAGCAGTTCTTC,CASSLIRVGGEQFF
many,TRBV4-2,.,TRBJ1-2,TGTGCCAGCAGCCAAGAGTTGGCGATGGGCTATGGCTACACCTTC,CASSQELAMGYGYTF
many,TRBV12-3/TRBV12-4,.,TRBJ1-5,TGTGCCAGCAGTTTGCACGGTAGTAGCAATCAGCCCCAGCATTTT,CASSLHGSSNQPQHF
few,TRBV3-1,.,TRBJ1-3,TGTGCCAGCAGCCAAGTCCAAATCATCAGCTCTGGAAACACCATATATTTT,CASSQVQIISSGNTIYF
few,TRBV7-7,.,TRBJ2-2,TGTGCCAGCAGTTACTTACAGGGATCTTTCGGGGAGCTGTTTTTT,CASSYLQGSFGELFF
.,TRBV5-1,TRBD1,TRBJ1-3,TGCGCCAGCAGCTCCCCGGGACAGGGGGGAAACACCATATATTTT,CASSSPGQGGNTIYF
few,TRBV4-1,.,TRBJ2-1,TGCGCCAGCAGCCCCAGACAGTTTGGAGCCGAGCAGTTCTTC,CASSPRQFGAEQFF
few,TRBV7-3,.,TRBJ2-3,TGTGCCAGCAGCTTCCAGGGGGGTTTGGATACGCAGTATTTT,CASSFQGGLDTQYF
few,TRBV28,.,TRBJ2-1,TGTGCCAGCAGCCCCCCTTCGAGCTCCTACAATGAGCAGTTCTTC,CASSPPSSSYNEQFF
.,TRBV25-1,TRBD1,TRBJ1-5,TGTGCCAGCAAAGAGCAGGGGGTGGTCAATCAGCCCCAGCATTTT,CASKEQGVVNQPQHF
many,TRBV12-3/TRBV12-4,.,TRBJ2-4,TGTGCCAGCAGTGAGACAGTCGGAGGGATTAAAAACATTCAGTACTTC,CASSETVGGIKNIQYF
.,TRBV5-1,TRBD2,TRBJ2-3,TGCGCCAGCGCCGAATCCCTGGCGGGGGGGGAGGATACGCAGTATTTT,CASAESLAGGEDTQYF
many,TRBV29-1,.,TRBJ2-1,TGCAGCGTTGAAGATTATGGATCCTCCTACAATGAGCAGTTCTTC,CSVEDYGSSYNEQFF
few,TRBV12-3/TRBV12-4,TRBD1,TRBJ1-2,TGTGCCAGCAGTTCCACAGGGGTAAGGGGCTACACCTTC,CASSSTGVRGYTF
many,TRBV10-3,TRBD1,TRBJ1-2,TGTGCCATCAGTGAAAACGACAGGGCCCATGGCTACACCTTC,CAISENDRAHGYTF
many,TRBV12-3/TRBV12-4,TRBD2,TRBJ2-1,TGTGCCAGCAGTCTTCTAGCGGGAGCGGGTCAAAGTGAGCAGTTCTTC,CASSLLAGAGQSEQFF
few,TRBV20-1,TRBD2,TRBJ2-5,TGCAGTGCTGGACCGAGCGGGATCGAGGAGACCCAGTACTTC,CSAGPSGIEETQYF
.,TRBV7-3,TRBD2,TRBJ2-2,TGTGCCAGCAGCCTAGGACTAGCGGGACGACGGGAGCTGTTTTTT,CASSLGLAGRRELFF
many,TRBV27,TRBD2,TRBJ2-5,TGTGCCAGCAGTTTTAGCGGGGGACTCTCAGAGACCCAGTACTTC,CASSFSGGLSETQYF
.,TRBV20-1,.,TRBJ1-1,TGCAGTGCTACCAGTATGAACACTGAAGCTTTCTTT,CSATSMNTEAFF
many,TRBV10-2,TRBD1,TRBJ2-1,TGCGCCAGCAGTGAGCCCGGGACAGGGAATGAGCAGTTCTTC,CASSEPGTGNEQFF